This T cell receptor beta chain was sequenced in a study of T cell repertoires in cytomegalovirus infection. For the study at large: Public signatures in TCR beta pointed to CMV infection and matching HLA type. Study conclusions and caveats: CMV-specific HLA-C-restricted TCR beta clonotypes dominated the ex vivo response.

The CDR3 is 17 amino acids. Trimming shortened V by 8 bases and J by 2 bases, and 22 bases separated the two germline ends. Germline CDR1 and CDR2: MDHEN and SYDVKM. With respect to this clonotype: Its target is unknown.

TCRdb re-analysed the reads in MiXCR, keeping a single row per CDR3 protein. The data show under 500,000 distinct CDR3 sequences, 40% to 50% seen once. The TCR originated in a human donor in good health (CMV status not recorded). Some clones in this sample may be carry-over from other donors' samples. The rearrangement joins TRBV28 to TRBJ1-5, with D tentatively TRBD1 (6 bases). Sequenced here: cultured PBMCs, sampled from culture after CMV antigen stimulation. The DNA for the CDR3 is TGTGCCAGCGAGGGGACCGACAGGTTTCGGCGCAATCAGCCCCAGCATTTT. Translation: CASEGTDRFRRNQPQHF.